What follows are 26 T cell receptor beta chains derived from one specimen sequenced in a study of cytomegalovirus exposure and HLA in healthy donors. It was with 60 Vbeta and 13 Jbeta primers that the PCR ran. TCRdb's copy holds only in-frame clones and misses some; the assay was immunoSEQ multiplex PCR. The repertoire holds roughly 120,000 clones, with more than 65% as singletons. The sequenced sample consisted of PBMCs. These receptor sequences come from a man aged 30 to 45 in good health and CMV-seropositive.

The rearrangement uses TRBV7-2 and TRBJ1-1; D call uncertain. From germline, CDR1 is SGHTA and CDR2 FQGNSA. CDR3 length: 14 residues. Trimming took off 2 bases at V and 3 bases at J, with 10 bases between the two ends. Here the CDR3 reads CASSLTWGDTEAFF. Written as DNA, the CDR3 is TGTGCCAGCAGCTTAACCTGGGGAGACACTGAAGCTTTCTTT.

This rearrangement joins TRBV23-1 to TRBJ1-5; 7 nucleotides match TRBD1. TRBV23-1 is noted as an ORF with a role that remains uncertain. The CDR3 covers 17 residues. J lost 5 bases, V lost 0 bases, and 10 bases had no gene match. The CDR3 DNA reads TGCGCCAGCAGTCAATCTAGGCCAGGGGGTGGTGATCAGCCCCAGCATTTT. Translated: CASSQSRPGGGDQPQHF.

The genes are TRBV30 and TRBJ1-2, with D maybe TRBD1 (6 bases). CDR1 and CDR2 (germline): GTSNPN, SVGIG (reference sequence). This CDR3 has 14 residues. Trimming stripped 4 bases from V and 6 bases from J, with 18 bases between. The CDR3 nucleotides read TGTGCCTGGACTAAGGACAGAGGGTCCAATGGCTACACCTTC. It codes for CAWTKDRGSNGYTF.

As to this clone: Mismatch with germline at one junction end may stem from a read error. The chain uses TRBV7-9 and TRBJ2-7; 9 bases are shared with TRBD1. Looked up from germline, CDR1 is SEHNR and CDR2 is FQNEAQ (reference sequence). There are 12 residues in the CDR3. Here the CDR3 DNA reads TGTGCCAGCAGCGTAGGGTCGGGACAGGGTAACTTC. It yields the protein CASSVGSGQGNF.

The DNA for the CDR3 is TGTGCCTGGAGTATGGGGGGGGGCCTTTCGAATGAGCAGTTCTTC. Translated: CAWSMGGGLSNEQFF. The rearrangement uses TRBV30 and TRBJ2-1; weak D call: TRBD2 (7 bases). Trimming pared 2 bases from V and 7 bases from J, leaving 18 bases between. The CDR3 is 15 residues long. The germline gives CDR1 GTSNPN, CDR2 SVGIG (reference sequence).

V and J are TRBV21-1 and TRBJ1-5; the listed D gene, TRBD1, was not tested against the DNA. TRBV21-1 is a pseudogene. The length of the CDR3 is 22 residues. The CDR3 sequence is CASSKEHGSSVRGSGSNQPQHF. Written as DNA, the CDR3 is TGTGCCAGCAGCAAAGAACATGGTTCGTCGGTCAGGGGGTCGGGAAGCAATCAGCCCCAGCATTTT.

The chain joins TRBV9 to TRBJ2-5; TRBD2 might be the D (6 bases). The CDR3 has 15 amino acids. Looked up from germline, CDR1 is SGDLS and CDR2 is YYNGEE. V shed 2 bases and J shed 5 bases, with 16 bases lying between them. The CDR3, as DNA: TGTGCCAGCAGCGTGGGCCAGGGAGGAGGGGAGACCCAGTACTTC. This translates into CASSVGQGGGETQYF. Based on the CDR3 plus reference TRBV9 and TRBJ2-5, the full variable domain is DSGVTQTPKHLITATGQRVTLRCSPRSGDLSVYWYQQSLDQGLQFLIQYYNGEERAKGNILERFSAQQFPDLHSELNLSSLELGDSALYFCASSVGQGGGETQYFGPGTRLLVL.

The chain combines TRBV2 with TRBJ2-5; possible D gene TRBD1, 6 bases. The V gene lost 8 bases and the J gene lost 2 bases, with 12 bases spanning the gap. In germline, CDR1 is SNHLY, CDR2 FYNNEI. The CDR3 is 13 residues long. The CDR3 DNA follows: TGTGCCAGCCGACAGGAGATACAAGAGACCCAGTACTTC. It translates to CASRQEIQETQYF. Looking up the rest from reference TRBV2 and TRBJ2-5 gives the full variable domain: EPEVTQTPSHQVTQMGQEVILRCVPISNHLYFYWYRQILGQKVEFLVSFYNNEISEKSEIFDDQFSVERPDGSNFTLKIRSTKLEDSAMYFCASRQEIQETQYFGPGTRLLVL.

CDR3 residues: CASSPTTSINHEQYF. For the CDR3, the DNA is TGTGCCAGCAGCCCTACTACTAGTATAAACCACGAGCAGTACTTC. The rearrangement joins TRBV9 to TRBJ2-7; the D gene is possibly TRBD2 (5 bases). The CDR3 consists of 15 residues. V was trimmed by 4 bases and J by 5 bases, leaving 19 bases between them. Germline V lookup: CDR1 SGDLS, CDR2 YYNGEE.

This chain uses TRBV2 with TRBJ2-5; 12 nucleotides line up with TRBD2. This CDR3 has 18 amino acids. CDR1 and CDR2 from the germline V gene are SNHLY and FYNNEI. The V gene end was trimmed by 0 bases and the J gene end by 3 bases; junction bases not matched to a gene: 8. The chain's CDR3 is CASSEAASSGGAEETQYF. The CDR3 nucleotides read TGTGCCAGCAGTGAAGCAGCCTCTAGCGGGGGGGCCGAAGAGACCCAGTACTTC. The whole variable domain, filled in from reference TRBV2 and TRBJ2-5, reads EPEVTQTPSHQVTQMGQEVILRCVPISNHLYFYWYRQILGQKVEFLVSFYNNEISEKSEIFDDQFSVERPDGSNFTLKIRSTKLEDSAMYFCASSEAASSGGAEETQYFGPGTRLLVL.

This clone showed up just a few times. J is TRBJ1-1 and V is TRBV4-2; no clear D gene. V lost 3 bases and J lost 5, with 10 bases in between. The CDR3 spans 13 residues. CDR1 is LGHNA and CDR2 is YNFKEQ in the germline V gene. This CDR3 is CASSQSPGTEAFF. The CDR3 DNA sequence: TGTGCCAGCAGCCAGAGCCCGGGGACTGAAGCTTTCTTT.

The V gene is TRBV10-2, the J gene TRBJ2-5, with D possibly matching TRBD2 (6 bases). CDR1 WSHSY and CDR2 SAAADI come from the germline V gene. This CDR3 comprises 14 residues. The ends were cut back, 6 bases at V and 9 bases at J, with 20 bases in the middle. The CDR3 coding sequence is TGCGCCAGCAGAACTAGCTCTCTTGGTGAGGCCCAGTACTTC. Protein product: CASRTSSLGEAQYF.

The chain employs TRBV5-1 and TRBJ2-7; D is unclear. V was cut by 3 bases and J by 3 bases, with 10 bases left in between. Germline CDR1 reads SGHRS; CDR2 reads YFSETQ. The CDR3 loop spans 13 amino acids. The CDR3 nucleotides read TGCGCCAGCAGCTCCGGGTCCAGCTACGAGCAGTACTTC. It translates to CASSSGSSYEQYF.

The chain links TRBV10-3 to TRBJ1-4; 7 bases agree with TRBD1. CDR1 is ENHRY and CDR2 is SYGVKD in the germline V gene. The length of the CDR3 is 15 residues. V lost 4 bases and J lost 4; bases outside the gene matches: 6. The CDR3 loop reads CAISATGAGNEKLFF. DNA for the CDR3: TGTGCCATCAGTGCAACAGGGGCCGGTAATGAAAAACTGTTTTTT.

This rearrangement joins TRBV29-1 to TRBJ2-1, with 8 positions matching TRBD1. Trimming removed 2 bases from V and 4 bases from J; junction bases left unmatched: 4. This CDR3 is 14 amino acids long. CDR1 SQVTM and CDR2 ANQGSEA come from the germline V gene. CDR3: CSVEPGQGYNEQFF. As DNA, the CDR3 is TGCAGCGTTGAACCAGGACAGGGTTACAATGAGCAGTTCTTC.

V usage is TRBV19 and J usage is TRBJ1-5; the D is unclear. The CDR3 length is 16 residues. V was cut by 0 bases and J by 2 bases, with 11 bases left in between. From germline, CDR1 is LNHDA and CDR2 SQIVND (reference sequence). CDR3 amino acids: CASSIEGGQGNQPQHF. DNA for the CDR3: TGTGCCAGTAGTATAGAAGGCGGGCAGGGCAATCAGCCCCAGCATTTT. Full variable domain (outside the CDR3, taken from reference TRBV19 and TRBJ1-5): DGGITQSPKYLFRKEGQNVTLSCEQNLNHDAMYWYRQDPGQGLRLIYYSQIVNDFQKGDIAEGYSVSREKKESFPLTVTSAQKNPTAFYLCASSIEGGQGNQPQHFGDGTRLSIL.

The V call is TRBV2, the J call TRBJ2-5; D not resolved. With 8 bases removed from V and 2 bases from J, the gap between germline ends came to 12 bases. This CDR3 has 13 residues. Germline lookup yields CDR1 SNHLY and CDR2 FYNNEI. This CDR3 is CASGLAAQETQYF. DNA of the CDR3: TGTGCCAGCGGGTTGGCGGCTCAAGAGACCCAGTACTTC. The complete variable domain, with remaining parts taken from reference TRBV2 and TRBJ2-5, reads EPEVTQTPSHQVTQMGQEVILRCVPISNHLYFYWYRQILGQKVEFLVSFYNNEISEKSEIFDDQFSVERPDGSNFTLKIRSTKLEDSAMYFCASGLAAQETQYFGPGTRLLVL.

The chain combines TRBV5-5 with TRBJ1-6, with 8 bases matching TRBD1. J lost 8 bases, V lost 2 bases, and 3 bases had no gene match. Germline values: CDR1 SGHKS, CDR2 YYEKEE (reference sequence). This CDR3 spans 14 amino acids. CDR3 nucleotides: TGTGCCAGCAGCTTTGGACAGGGTGATTCACCCCTCCACTTT. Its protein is CASSFGQGDSPLHF.

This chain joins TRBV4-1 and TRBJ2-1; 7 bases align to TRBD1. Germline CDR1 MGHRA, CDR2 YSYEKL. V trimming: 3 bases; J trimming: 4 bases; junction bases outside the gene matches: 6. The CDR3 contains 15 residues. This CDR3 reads CASSHPGQRYNEQFF. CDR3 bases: TGCGCCAGCAGCCACCCGGGACAGAGATACAATGAGCAGTTCTTC.

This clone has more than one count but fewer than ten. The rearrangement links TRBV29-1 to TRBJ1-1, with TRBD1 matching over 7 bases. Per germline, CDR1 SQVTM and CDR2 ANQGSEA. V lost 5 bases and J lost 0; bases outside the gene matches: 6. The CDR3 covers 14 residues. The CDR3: CSVRGQNMNTEAFF. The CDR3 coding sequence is TGCAGCGTTCGGGGACAGAACATGAACACTGAAGCTTTCTTT.

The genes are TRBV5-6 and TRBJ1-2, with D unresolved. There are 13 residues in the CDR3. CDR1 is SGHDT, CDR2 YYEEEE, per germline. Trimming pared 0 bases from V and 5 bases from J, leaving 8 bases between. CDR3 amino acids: CASSLGQDYGYTF. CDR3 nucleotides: TGTGCCAGCAGCTTGGGGCAGGATTATGGCTACACCTTC.

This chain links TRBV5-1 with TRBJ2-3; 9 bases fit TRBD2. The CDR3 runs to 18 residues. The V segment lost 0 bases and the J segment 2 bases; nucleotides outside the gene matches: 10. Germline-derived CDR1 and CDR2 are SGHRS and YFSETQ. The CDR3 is CASSLGAGGYFNTDTQYF. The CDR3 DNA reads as TGCGCCAGCAGCTTGGGCGCGGGGGGGTACTTCAACACAGATACGCAGTATTTT.

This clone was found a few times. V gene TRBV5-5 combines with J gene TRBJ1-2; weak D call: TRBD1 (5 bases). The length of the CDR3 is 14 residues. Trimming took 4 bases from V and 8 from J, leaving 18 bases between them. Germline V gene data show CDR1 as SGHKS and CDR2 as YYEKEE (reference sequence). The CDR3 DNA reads TGTGCCAGCAGCCAAGACAGTGGGGCGCGGGGCTACACCTTC. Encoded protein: CASSQDSGARGYTF.

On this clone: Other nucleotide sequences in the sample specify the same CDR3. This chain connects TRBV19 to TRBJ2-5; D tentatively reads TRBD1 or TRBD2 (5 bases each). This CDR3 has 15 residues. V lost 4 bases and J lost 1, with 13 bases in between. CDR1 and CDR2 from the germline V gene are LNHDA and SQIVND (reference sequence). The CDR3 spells CASSKDRGPQETQYF. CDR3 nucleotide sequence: TGTGCCAGTAGTAAAGACAGAGGGCCCCAAGAGACCCAGTACTTC.

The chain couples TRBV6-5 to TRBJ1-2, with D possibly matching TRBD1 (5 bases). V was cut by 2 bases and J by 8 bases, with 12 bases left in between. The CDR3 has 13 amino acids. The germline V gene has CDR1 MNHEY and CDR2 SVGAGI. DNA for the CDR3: TGTGCCAGCAGTTACGGGGTCGCAGGGGGCTACACCTTC. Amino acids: CASSYGVAGGYTF.

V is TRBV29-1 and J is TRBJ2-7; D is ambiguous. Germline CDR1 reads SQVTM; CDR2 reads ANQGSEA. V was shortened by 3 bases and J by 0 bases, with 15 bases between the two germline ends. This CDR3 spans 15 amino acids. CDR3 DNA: TGCAGCGTTGATCCCCAGGCGCCCGTCTCCTACGAGCAGTACTTC. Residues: CSVDPQAPVSYEQYF.